These T cell receptor beta chains were read from a single sample in a study of human T cells and chemical hapten exposure. TCRdb reprocessed the RACE reads with MiXCR, giving one entry per CDR3 protein. The sample lists about 190,000 distinct CDR3 sequences, under 25% occurring once. The sequencing used whole blood, collected in connection with sensitization to the hapten diphenylcyclopropenone (DPC). The receptors stem from a woman aged 40-49 years with alopecia areata. Some clones in this sample may be carry-over from other donors' samples. Both conserved end residues are part of each CDR3. A D gene is named only where the DNA matches it firmly. Where a row states a size, it is once, few, many or the class of an expanded clone; other rows omit it.

few,TRBV15,TRBJ2-1,TRBD2,TGTGCCACCAGCAGGGTAGGGAGGGCCACCCACAATGAGCAGTTCTTC,CATSRVGRATHNEQFF
.,TRBV28,TRBJ2-2,.,TGTGCCAGCAGTCCGTCGCCAGGGATGAACACCGGGGAGCTGTTTTTT,CASSPSPGMNTGELFF
few,TRBV7-2,TRBJ2-3,TRBD2,TGTGCCAGCAGCGCTATTTTGGGAGGGCCAGATACGCAGTATTTT,CASSAILGGPDTQYF
few,TRBV6-2/TRBV6-3,TRBJ1-3,TRBD1,TGTGCCACGGAACGACAGGGGCTTGGAAACACCATATATTTT,CATERQGLGNTIYF
many,TRBV7-2,TRBJ1-1,.,TGTGCCAGCAGCTCTGCCCCGAACACTGAAGCTTTCTTT,CASSSAPNTEAFF
.,TRBV7-8,TRBJ1-2,.,TGTGCCAGCAGCGAGGACGGAAACTATGGCTACAACTTC,CASSEDGNYGYNF
once,TRBV28,TRBJ1-6,TRBD1,TGTGCCAGCAGTGGGACCACGGGACAGCCGTCAAATTCACCCCTCCACTTT,CASSGTTGQPSNSPLHF
few,TRBV29-1,TRBJ2-6,.,TGCAGCTCCTTAGATGGGGCCAACGTCCTGACTTTC,CSSLDGANVLTF
.,TRBV29-1,TRBJ1-1,.,TGCAGCGTTGGAACGGTCGGTGAAGCTTTCTTT,CSVGTVGEAFF
few,TRBV4-2,TRBJ2-2,TRBD1,TGTGCCAGCAGCCCGTTCGAGGGGGCGGGCACCGGGGAGCTGTTTTTT,CASSPFEGAGTGELFF
many,TRBV7-2,TRBJ2-5,.,TGCGCCAGCAGCATACAAGAGACCCAGTACTTC,CASSIQETQYF
few,TRBV11-2,TRBJ2-3,.,TGTGCCAGCAGCTCGGTGGGCACAGATACGCAGTATTTT,CASSSVGTDTQYF
many,TRBV20-1,TRBJ2-4,.,TGCAGTGCTAGGGGCCCGGGTTACGGAGCCAAAAACATTCAGTACTTC,CSARGPGYGAKNIQYF
.,TRBV20-1,TRBJ2-1,.,TGCAGTGCTTCCGGGACCTACCGGATTGAGCAGTTCTTC,CSASGTYRIEQFF
few,TRBV28,TRBJ2-7,.,TGTGCCAGCAGTTTTGGGACCTACGAGCAGTACTTC,CASSFGTYEQYF
few,TRBV6-5,TRBJ2-7,TRBD1,TGTGCCAGCAGTTACTCGAGTGACAGGGGCTCCCACGAGCAGTACTTC,CASSYSSDRGSHEQYF
few,TRBV21-1,TRBJ2-7,.,TGTGCCAGCAGCAAAGGGGACAGGGTTTCCTACGAGCAGTACTTC,CASSKGDRVSYEQYF
few,TRBV11-2,TRBJ2-1,TRBD1,TGTGCCAGCAGCTCCAGACAGGGATCCATCCCCCGCAATGAGCAGTTCTTC,CASSSRQGSIPRNEQFF
.,TRBV4-2,TRBJ2-3,.,TGTGCCAGCAGCCAAGATGGGGCACAGGTGGGGACGCAGTATTTT,CASSQDGAQVGTQYF
few,TRBV20-1,TRBJ1-4,.,TGCAGTGCCCCAGCGGCGACAGCTGAAAAACTGTTTTTT,CSAPAATAEKLFF
.,TRBV6-4,TRBJ2-2,TRBD1,TGTGCCAGCAGTGAGCGTGTTGGACAGGGAGCCGGGGAGCTGTTTTTT,CASSERVGQGAGELFF
few,TRBV3-1,TRBJ2-1,.,TGTGCCAGCAGCCAAGAGGGTTCGAATGAGCAGTTCTTC,CASSQEGSNEQFF
.,TRBV4-2,TRBJ2-7,.,TGTGCCAGCAGCCAAGATAGACTGGACGAGCAGTACTTC,CASSQDRLDEQYF
few,TRBV5-1,TRBJ2-1,TRBD2,TGCGCCAGCAGCTTGCCACGACTAGCGGGTCCCACCTACAATGAGCAGTTCTTC,CASSLPRLAGPTYNEQFF
.,TRBV9,TRBJ2-3,TRBD2,TGTGCCAGCAGCCCCCGGGTAGCGGGAGAAGATACGCAGTATTTT,CASSPRVAGEDTQYF
.,TRBV27,TRBJ1-2,.,TGTGCCAGCAGGGGGGTCTATGGCTACACCTTC,CASRGVYGYTF
few,TRBV7-2,TRBJ2-7,.,TGTGCCAGCAGCGCCCTCTACGAGCAGTACTTC,CASSALYEQYF
many,TRBV6-2/TRBV6-3,TRBJ2-3,.,TGTGCCAGCACCAAAGCGGAGACCAACACAGATACGCAGTATTTT,CASTKAETNTDTQYF
.,TRBV29-1,TRBJ2-3,.,TGCAGCGTTCGGACACTTCACCTCACAGATACGCAGTATTTT,CSVRTLHLTDTQYF
few,TRBV20-1,TRBJ2-7,TRBD2,TGCAGTGCTAGAGATCGGCTAGCGGGGGCCTACGAGCAGTACTTC,CSARDRLAGAYEQYF
few,TRBV7-8,TRBJ1-2,.,TGTGCCAGCAGCCCGCTTCGTGACTCTGGCTACACCTTC,CASSPLRDSGYTF
few,TRBV28,TRBJ2-3,TRBD2,TGTGCCAGCAGTTTATTTGTGGGGGGGAGCACAGATACGCAGTATTTT,CASSLFVGGSTDTQYF
few,TRBV5-1,TRBJ1-1,.,TGCGCCAGCACCCCTTCGGGGGCTGGTGAAGCTTTCTTT,CASTPSGAGEAFF
.,TRBV29-1,TRBJ2-3,.,TGCAGCGTTGATACGAGGGGCCTCACAGATACGCAGTATTTT,CSVDTRGLTDTQYF
.,TRBV6-5,TRBJ2-7,TRBD2,TGTGCCAGCAGTTACTTGTCTAGCGGCCCCTACGAGCAGTACTTC,CASSYLSSGPYEQYF
.,TRBV20-1,TRBJ2-7,TRBD2,TGCAGTGCTAGAGATCTAGGACTAGCGTACGAGCAGTACTTC,CSARDLGLAYEQYF
.,TRBV4-1,TRBJ2-7,TRBD2,TGCGCCAGCAGCCCCACTAGCGGTTCCTCCTACGAGCAGTACTTC,CASSPTSGSSYEQYF
.,TRBV9,TRBJ2-5,TRBD2,TGTGCCAGCAGCGCCGGACTAGCGGGAGATGGAGAGACCCAGTACTTC,CASSAGLAGDGETQYF
few,TRBV6-6,TRBJ2-7,.,TGTGCCAGCAGTAAAACCTACGAGCAGTACTTC,CASSKTYEQYF
.,TRBV9,TRBJ1-5,.,TGTGCCAGCAGCCCGGGTTCCAGCTATCAGCCCCAGCATTTT,CASSPGSSYQPQHF
.,TRBV5-6,TRBJ2-2,.,TGTGCCAGCAGCTTTGGCGCAAGGCCTAACACCGGGGAGCTGTTTTTT,CASSFGARPNTGELFF
.,TRBV9,TRBJ2-2,.,TGTGCCAGCAGCGGGGACGGGAGAAGCACCGGGGAGCTGTTTTTT,CASSGDGRSTGELFF
.,TRBV20-1,TRBJ2-1,.,TGCAGTGCTGGGTTTTCGGGAGCGTACAATGAGCAGTTCTTC,CSAGFSGAYNEQFF
few,TRBV20-1,TRBJ1-1,.,TGCAGTGCTAGAGATCAGATGAACACTGAAGCTTTCTTT,CSARDQMNTEAFF
few,TRBV29-1,TRBJ2-1,.,TGCAGCGTTGATGAGGGTGGGGTGGGGAATGAGCAGTTCTTC,CSVDEGGVGNEQFF
few,TRBV20-1,TRBJ2-5,TRBD2,TGCAGTGCCACGGAGGGCGTGGGGGGGGAGACCCAGTACTTC,CSATEGVGGETQYF
many,TRBV20-1,TRBJ2-7,TRBD2,TGCAGTGCTAGCGGGAGGAACGAGCAGTACTTC,CSASGRNEQYF
.,TRBV12-3/TRBV12-4,TRBJ2-7,.,TGTGCCAGCAGTTTTGGGGTCGGGCAGTACTTC,CASSFGVGQYF
few,TRBV5-4,TRBJ2-7,.,TGTGCCAGCAGCCGGTCGGCGGATTCCTACGAGCAGTACTTC,CASSRSADSYEQYF
.,TRBV9,TRBJ1-5,.,TGTGCCAGCAGCGTTGGGACGGGAAATCAGCCCCAGCATTTT,CASSVGTGNQPQHF
few,TRBV18,TRBJ1-1,.,TGTGCCAGCTCACCACCGTCAACAGGTGGGACTGAAGCTTTCTTT,CASSPPSTGGTEAFF
.,TRBV12-3/TRBV12-4,TRBJ1-4,.,TGTGCCAGCAGTCCGGACGGGACTCCGGCTGAAAAACTGTTTTTT,CASSPDGTPAEKLFF
few,TRBV12-3/TRBV12-4,TRBJ2-5,.,TGTGCCAGCCCCTCAGGGGATGGAGAGACCCAGTACTTC,CASPSGDGETQYF
.,TRBV7-9,TRBJ1-1,.,TGTGCCACTGGGGAGGTTGGTTCTGAAGCTTTCTTT,CATGEVGSEAFF
once,TRBV12-3/TRBV12-4,TRBJ1-5,.,TGTGCCAGCAGTTTGGAAAGCTATCAGCCCCAGCATTTT,CASSLESYQPQHF
.,TRBV29-1,TRBJ2-2,.,TGCAGCGTTGTTTGGGCAGTCAGCACCGGGGAGCTGTTTTTT,CSVVWAVSTGELFF
many,TRBV20-1,TRBJ2-3,TRBD2,TGCAGTGCTAGAAGTCTAGCGGGAGATACGCAGTATTTT,CSARSLAGDTQYF
.,TRBV7-2,TRBJ2-3,.,TGTGCTTCGTTCCAGAACGGGAGACCCGAAGATACGCAGTATTTT,CASFQNGRPEDTQYF
.,TRBV5-1,TRBJ2-7,.,TGCGCCAGCAGCTCGGGCCCACCCTACGAGCAGTACTTC,CASSSGPPYEQYF
.,TRBV20-1,TRBJ2-4,TRBD2,TGCAGTGCGAGCCCCGGGACTAGCCAAAACATTCAGTACTTC,CSASPGTSQNIQYF